This TCR beta chain stems from a study of blood T cell repertoires in COVID-19. This clone turned up a few times. Per germline, CDR1 LNHDA and CDR2 SQIVND (reference sequence). V trimming: 5 bases; J trimming: 2 bases; junction bases outside the gene matches: 3. The CDR3 has 14 residues. Measured with immunoSEQ multiplex PCR; TCRdb has only the in-frame clones, and not every one. The table has fewer than 150,000 clones, roughly 80% seen once. The V and J genes are TRBV19 and TRBJ1-2; the match to TRBD1 covers 9 bases. The receptor was derived from a woman in her forties or fifties with acute or convalescent COVID-19. What was sequenced was peripheral blood. CDR3 nucleotides: TGTGCCAGTAGTGAGGGGACAGGGAACTATGGCTACACCTTC. Translating gives CASSEGTGNYGYTF.